The rows below give T cell receptor beta chains drawn from one sample of a study of post-analysis software for immune sequencing data. MiXCR was run by TCRdb on the PCR reads, yielding one entry per CDR3 protein. The data show 650,000 to 900,000 distinct CDR3 sequences, more than 45% seen once. What was sequenced was blood. These receptors originate from a girl aged 5-17 years with multiple sclerosis. The CDR3 runs from the conserved cysteine through the conserved F or W. D genes are given only for firm matches.

v_gene	d_gene	j_gene	CDR3aa
TRBV29-1	TRBD2	TRBJ2-7	CSVEAQWWRGKRQYF
TRBV7-9	TRBD1	TRBJ1-4	CASSSTGKREKLFF
TRBV29-1	TRBD1	TRBJ2-5	CSGRDRGETQYF
TRBV28	NA	TRBJ1-5	CASSSPDQPQHF
TRBV7-9	NA	TRBJ1-5	CASSQGSLNQPQHF
TRBV29-1	NA	TRBJ2-7	CSVVSSLFTYEQYF
TRBV7-8	TRBD2	TRBJ2-5	CASSLDRLAGLEQYF
TRBV30	NA	TRBJ1-5	CAWSPVAGGGNQPQHF
TRBV11-1	TRBD1	TRBJ2-1	CASSLGTGGEQFF
TRBV28	NA	TRBJ2-5	CASSLSSGPQYF
TRBV11-1	TRBD1	TRBJ2-1	CASSLRTGIYNEQFF
TRBV11-3	NA	NA	CASSLGTGHETQYF
TRBV12-3/TRBV12-4	NA	TRBJ2-7	CASSLLNNPGEQYF
TRBV12-3/TRBV12-4	TRBD2	TRBJ2-5	CASSLLAGGRQETQYF
TRBV29-1	NA	TRBJ2-3	CSVGTSTDTQYF
TRBV4-2	NA	TRBJ1-1	CASSGVAGTEAFF
TRBV29-1	TRBD1	TRBJ1-2	CSVDDRGDGYTF
TRBV12-3/TRBV12-4	NA	TRBJ1-1	CASSLSQSMNTEAFF
TRBV12-3/TRBV12-4	TRBD1	TRBJ2-1	CASRRGTGRFF
TRBV6-2/TRBV6-3	TRBD2	TRBJ2-7	CASSYPPKTSGNPYEQYF
TRBV21-1	NA	TRBJ2-4	CASSNRYSAKNIQYF
TRBV28	NA	TRBJ1-4	CATARGGDEKLFF
TRBV7-9	TRBD1	TRBJ2-5	CASSARDRGPEETQYF